This TCR beta chain was identified in a study of OX40 agonist ivuxolimab in advanced cancers. Broader study findings: Clonal expansion among partial responders at 0.1-3.0 mg/kg ranked near the lowest. Some nonresponders likewise displayed low normalized T-cell clonal expansion.

To note about this clone: Its antigen is not known.

Sequencing was performed with immunoSEQ multiplex PCR; in TCRdb, only in-frame clones are kept and a portion is missing. Of fewer than 65,000 clones detected, 86% appear once; the ten largest clones hold under 0.7%. This receptor was identified in an adult with an advanced solid tumor such as melanoma, head and neck, liver or kidney cancer. Sequencing used CD4+ or CD8+ T cells sorted from blood, obtained in a trial of the OX40 agonist ivuxolimab.

In DNA form, the CDR3 reads TGTGCCAGCAGCTCGGGGGACGCCGGAAGGGCTGAAGCTTTCTTT. Its translation is CASSSGDAGRAEAFF. The rearrangement links TRBV11-3 to TRBJ1-1; D possibly corresponds to TRBD1 (5 bases). Germline loops: CDR1 SGHNT, CDR2 YENEEA. Trimming removed 4 bases from V and 6 bases from J, with 18 bases in between. The CDR3 loop spans 15 amino acids.